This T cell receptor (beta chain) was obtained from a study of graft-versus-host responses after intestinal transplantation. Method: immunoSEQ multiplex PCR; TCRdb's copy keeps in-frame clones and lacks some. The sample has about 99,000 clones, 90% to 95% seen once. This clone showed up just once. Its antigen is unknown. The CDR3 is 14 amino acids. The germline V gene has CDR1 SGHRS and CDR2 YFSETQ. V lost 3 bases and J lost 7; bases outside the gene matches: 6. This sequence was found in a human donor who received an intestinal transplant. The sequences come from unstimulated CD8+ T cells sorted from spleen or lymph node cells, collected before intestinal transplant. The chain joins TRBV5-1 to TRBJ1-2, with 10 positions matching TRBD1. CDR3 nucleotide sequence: TGCGCCAGCAGCTCAGCGGACAGGGGGGGTGGCTACACCTTC. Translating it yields CASSSADRGGGYTF.